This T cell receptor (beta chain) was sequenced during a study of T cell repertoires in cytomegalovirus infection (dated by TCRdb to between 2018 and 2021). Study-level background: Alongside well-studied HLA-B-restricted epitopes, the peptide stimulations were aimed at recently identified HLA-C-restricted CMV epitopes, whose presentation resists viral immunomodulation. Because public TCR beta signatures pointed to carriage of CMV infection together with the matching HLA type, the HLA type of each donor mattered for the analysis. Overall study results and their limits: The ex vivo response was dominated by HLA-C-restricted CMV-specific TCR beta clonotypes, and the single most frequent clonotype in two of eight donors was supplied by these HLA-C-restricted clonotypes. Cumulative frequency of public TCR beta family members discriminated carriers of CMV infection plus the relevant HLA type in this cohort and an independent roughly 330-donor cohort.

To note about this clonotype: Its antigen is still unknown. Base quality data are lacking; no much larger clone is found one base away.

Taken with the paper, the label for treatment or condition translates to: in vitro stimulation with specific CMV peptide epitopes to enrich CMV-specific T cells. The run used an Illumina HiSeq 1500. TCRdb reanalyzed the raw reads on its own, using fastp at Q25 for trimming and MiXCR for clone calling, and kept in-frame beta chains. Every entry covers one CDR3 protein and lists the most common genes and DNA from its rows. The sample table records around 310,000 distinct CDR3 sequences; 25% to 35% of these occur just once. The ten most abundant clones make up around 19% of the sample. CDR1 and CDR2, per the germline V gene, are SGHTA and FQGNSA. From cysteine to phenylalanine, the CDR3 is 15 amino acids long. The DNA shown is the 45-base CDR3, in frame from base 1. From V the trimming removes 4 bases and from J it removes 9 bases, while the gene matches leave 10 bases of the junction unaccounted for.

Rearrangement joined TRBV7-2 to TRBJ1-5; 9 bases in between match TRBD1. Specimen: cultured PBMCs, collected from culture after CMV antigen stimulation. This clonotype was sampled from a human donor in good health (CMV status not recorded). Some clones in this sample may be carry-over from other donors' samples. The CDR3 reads CASSSTTGGDGPQHF. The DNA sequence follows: TGTGCCAGCAGCTCGACGACAGGGGGGGACGGGCCCCAGCATTTT.